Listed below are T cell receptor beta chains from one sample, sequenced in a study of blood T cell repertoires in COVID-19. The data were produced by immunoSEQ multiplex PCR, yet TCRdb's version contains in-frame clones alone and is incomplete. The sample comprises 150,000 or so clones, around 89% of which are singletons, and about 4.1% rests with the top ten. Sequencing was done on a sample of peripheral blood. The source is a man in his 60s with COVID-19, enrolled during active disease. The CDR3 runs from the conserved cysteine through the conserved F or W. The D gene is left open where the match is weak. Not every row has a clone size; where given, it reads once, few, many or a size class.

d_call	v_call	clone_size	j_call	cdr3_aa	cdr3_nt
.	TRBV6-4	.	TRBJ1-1	CASSEHENTEAFF	TGTGCCAGCAGTGAACATGAGAACACTGAAGCTTTCTTT
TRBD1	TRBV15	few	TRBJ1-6	CATSRVNRGNSPLHF	TGTGCCACCAGCAGAGTAAACAGGGGGAATTCACCCCTCCACTTT
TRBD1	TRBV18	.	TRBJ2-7	CASSSGTGVHEQYF	TGTGCCAGCTCATCCGGGACAGGGGTCCACGAGCAGTACTTC
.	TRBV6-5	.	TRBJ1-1	CASRMTGNTEAFF	TGTGCCAGCAGGATGACAGGGAACACTGAAGCTTTCTTT
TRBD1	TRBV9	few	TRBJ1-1	CASSPEQGAENTEAFF	TGTGCCAGCAGCCCAGAACAGGGGGCGGAGAACACTGAAGCTTTCTTT
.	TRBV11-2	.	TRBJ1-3	CASSPRQDSGNTIYF	TGTGCCAGCAGCCCCAGACAGGACTCTGGAAACACCATATATTTT
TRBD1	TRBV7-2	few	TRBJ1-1	CASSTRQGMNTEAFF	TGTGCCAGCAGCACCCGACAGGGCATGAACACTGAAGCTTTCTTT
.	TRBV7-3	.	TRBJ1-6	CASSVRRGSPLHF	TGTGCCAGCAGCGTCCGCAGGGGTTCACCCCTCCACTTT
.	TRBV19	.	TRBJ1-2	CASSSSRASGYTF	TGTGCCAGTAGTAGTAGCAGGGCAAGTGGCTACACCTTC
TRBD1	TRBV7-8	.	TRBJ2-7	CASKKGTGTYEQYF	TGTGCCAGCAAAAAGGGGACAGGGACCTACGAGCAGTACTTC
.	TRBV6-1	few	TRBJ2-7	CASSELDSSYEQYF	TGTGCCAGCAGTGAACTCGATAGCTCCTACGAGCAGTACTTC
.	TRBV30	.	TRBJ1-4	CAWSPQPGMLLFF	TGTGCCTGGAGTCCCCAGCCCGGGATGCTCCTGTTTTTT
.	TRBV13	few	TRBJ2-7	CASSLTSGPLSYEQYF	TGTGCCAGCAGCTTAACATCTGGGCCGCTCTCCTACGAGCAGTACTTC
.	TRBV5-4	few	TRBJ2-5	CASSSLTAQETQYF	TGTGCCAGCAGCAGCCTGACAGCGCAAGAGACCCAGTACTTC
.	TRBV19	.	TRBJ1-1	CASSRPGGTEAFF	TGTGCCAGTAGTCGGCCTGGAGGCACTGAAGCTTTCTTT